This TCR beta chain is drawn from a study of T cell responses to AZD1222 COVID-19 vaccine. Study context: Doses given second, at about 4 or about 12 weeks, were pooled. Study-wide results and caveats: Epitopes outside B.1.351 and B.1.1.7 mutated regions reportedly drew nearly half of spike TCRs. Clonal diversity may have been underestimated, and the donors were mostly white British, with more females than males.

With regard to this clone: Its antigen remains unknown.

The table came from immunoSEQ multiplex PCR; TCRdb's copy has only in-frame clones and leaves some out. The profile shows about 87,000 clones, around 89% of them singletons. This CDR3 has 12 amino acids. Germline loops: CDR1 KGHDR, CDR2 SFDVKD. Trimming shortened V by 2 bases and J by 7 bases, and 7 bases separated the two germline ends. The sequence came from an adult in good health. The rearrangement links TRBV24-1 to TRBJ1-2; D might be TRBD1 (5 bases). The specimen comprised peripheral blood, sampled on day 0 of AZD1222 vaccination. The CDR3 sequence is CATSDSQGGYTF. CDR3 DNA sequence: TGTGCCACCAGTGATTCGCAGGGTGGCTACACCTTC.